A selection of T cell receptor beta chains follows, all from one sample in a study of early T cells in non-severe SARS-CoV-2 infection. TCRdb re-called the 5' RACE reads through MiXCR, storing one row per CDR3 protein. Of about 50,000 distinct CDR3 sequences listed, roughly 9.4% are singletons. Sample: whole blood, taken at baseline. The receptor source for this set is an adult who was a healthcare worker with PCR-confirmed SARS-CoV-2 infection or an uninfected control (not recorded which). CDR3s include the opening cysteine and the closing phenylalanine or tryptophan. Clone size, where shown, is once, few, many, or a class for clones that have expanded.

J | size | V | CDR3
TRBJ2-7 | NA | TRBV3-1 | CASSPGDLYEQYF
TRBJ1-4 | NA | TRBV18 | CASSPRQLVEKLFF
TRBJ2-5 | NA | TRBV6-1 | CASSGGTVQETQYF
TRBJ1-2 | few | TRBV29-1 | CSVVGLSVAGTTNYGYTF
TRBJ2-5 | few | TRBV5-5 | CASSLQGLETQYF
TRBJ2-2 | NA | TRBV2 | CAGGDTGNTGELFF
TRBJ2-5 | few | TRBV20-1 | CSALQGGGAQETQYF
TRBJ2-7 | many | TRBV2 | CASSGFGGLAYEQYF
TRBJ2-5 | NA | TRBV28 | CASSAGQGIQETQYF
TRBJ2-1 | few | TRBV5-1 | CASSLTSGGASSEQFF
TRBJ2-1 | many | TRBV19 | CASTDAGGFYNEQFF
TRBJ2-1 | many | TRBV20-1 | CSARVEAGGYNEQFF
TRBJ2-7 | NA | TRBV25-1 | CASTTNTAYEQYF
TRBJ2-5 | many | TRBV7-3 | CASSRDGSQETQYF
TRBJ1-1 | few | TRBV7-3 | CASSLQGINTEAFF
TRBJ1-4 | few | TRBV28 | CATRQANEKLFF
TRBJ2-1 | few | TRBV19 | CASSILAGEDEQFF
TRBJ2-7 | few | TRBV27 | CASSFTGATYEQYF
TRBJ2-7 | many | TRBV14 | CASSQQLAGYEQYF
TRBJ2-1 | few | TRBV28 | CASKFPDSSYNEQFF
TRBJ2-4 | few | TRBV29-1 | CSVGGLAGQNIQYF
TRBJ2-1 | many | TRBV6-2/TRBV6-3 | CASSSGQYNEQFF
TRBJ2-1 | NA | TRBV7-2 | CASSLAVSTGGVYNEQFF
TRBJ1-2 | many | TRBV20-1 | CSARADDSYGYTF
TRBJ2-2 | NA | TRBV5-1 | CASSLVGDLPNTGELFF
TRBJ1-5 | NA | TRBV19 | CASSNHQPQHF
TRBJ1-5 | many | TRBV7-2 | CASSRDSVPSQPQHF
TRBJ2-4 | NA | TRBV6-2/TRBV6-3 | CASSPGTRGAKNIQYF
TRBJ1-1 | few | TRBV12-3/TRBV12-4 | CASRSRGVEAFF
TRBJ1-2 | NA | TRBV27 | CASSSYQGAGGYTF
TRBJ2-7 | many | TRBV6-6 | CASSYADRIYEQYF
TRBJ2-3 | NA | TRBV5-1 | CASSWSGYTDTQYF
TRBJ1-2 | few | TRBV12-3/TRBV12-4 | CASSSRGQGNYGYTF
TRBJ2-1 | NA | TRBV12-3/TRBV12-4 | CASSSTSGGNEQFF
TRBJ1-1 | many | TRBV6-6 | CASSYLSTTEAFF
TRBJ2-1 | few | TRBV7-6 | CASTPGAGQGQFF
TRBJ1-5 | many | TRBV12-3/TRBV12-4 | CASSPQGETNQPQHF
TRBJ1-1 | many | TRBV6-6 | CASSYSIGTEAFF
TRBJ2-1 | NA | TRBV5-1 | CASSATANNEQFF
TRBJ2-7 | NA | TRBV6-5 | CASSYSRTKVISYEQYF
TRBJ2-5 | NA | TRBV9 | CASSVGGGQETQYF
TRBJ1-4 | NA | TRBV7-2 | CASSLGQIMNEKLFF
TRBJ2-1 | NA | TRBV18 | CASSQFLADDEQFF
TRBJ1-2 | NA | TRBV25-1 | CASSEYRADGYTF
TRBJ2-1 | few | TRBV7-9 | CASSFGDIDEQFF
TRBJ1-5 | many | TRBV12-3/TRBV12-4 | CASSFRVGTVNQPQHF
TRBJ1-6 | NA | TRBV7-9 | CASSLWKGGYNSPLHF
TRBJ2-6 | few | TRBV29-1 | CSVQGTGANVLTF
TRBJ2-7 | NA | TRBV29-1 | CSVSVGATFEQYF
TRBJ2-7 | few | TRBV7-6 | CASSLGSLPYEQYF
TRBJ2-1 | many | TRBV3-1 | CASSQDSGAQRAEQFF
TRBJ2-2 | NA | TRBV19 | CASSITGLEGDTGELFF
TRBJ2-3 | many | TRBV20-1 | CSADSTGGYGDTQYF
TRBJ1-1 | few | TRBV12-3/TRBV12-4 | CASIRPPGNTEAFF
TRBJ2-5 | few | TRBV12-3/TRBV12-4 | CASSFGDRATQYF